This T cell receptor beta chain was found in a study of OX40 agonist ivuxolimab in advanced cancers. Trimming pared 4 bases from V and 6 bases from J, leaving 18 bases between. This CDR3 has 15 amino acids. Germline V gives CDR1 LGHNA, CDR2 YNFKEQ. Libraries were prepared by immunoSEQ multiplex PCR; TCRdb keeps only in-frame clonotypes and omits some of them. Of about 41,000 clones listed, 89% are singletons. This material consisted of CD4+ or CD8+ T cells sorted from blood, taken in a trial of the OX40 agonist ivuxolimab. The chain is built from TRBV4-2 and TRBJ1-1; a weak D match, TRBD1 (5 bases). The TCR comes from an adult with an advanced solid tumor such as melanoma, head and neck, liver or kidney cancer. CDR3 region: CASSRSGTPNPEAFF. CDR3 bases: TGTGCCAGCAGCCGTTCCGGGACGCCTAACCCTGAAGCTTTCTTT.